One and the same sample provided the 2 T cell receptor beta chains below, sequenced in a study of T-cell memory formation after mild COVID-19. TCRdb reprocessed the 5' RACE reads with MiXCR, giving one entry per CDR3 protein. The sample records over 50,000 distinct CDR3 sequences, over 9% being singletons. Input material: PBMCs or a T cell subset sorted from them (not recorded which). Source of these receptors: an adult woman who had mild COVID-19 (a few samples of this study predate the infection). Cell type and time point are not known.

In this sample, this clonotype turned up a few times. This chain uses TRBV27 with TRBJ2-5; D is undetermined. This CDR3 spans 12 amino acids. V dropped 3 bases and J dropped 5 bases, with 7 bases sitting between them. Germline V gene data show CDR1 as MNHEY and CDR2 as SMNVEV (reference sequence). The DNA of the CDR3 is TGTGCCAGCAGTTTCCCAGGCGAGACCCAGTACTTC. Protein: CASSFPGETQYF.

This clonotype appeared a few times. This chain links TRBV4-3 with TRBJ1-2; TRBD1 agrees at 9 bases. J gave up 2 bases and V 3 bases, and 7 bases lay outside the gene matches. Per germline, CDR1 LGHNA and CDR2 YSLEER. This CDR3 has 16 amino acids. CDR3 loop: CASSQAGTGYNYGYTF. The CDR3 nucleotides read TGCGCCAGCAGCCAGGCCGGGACAGGGTACAACTATGGCTACACCTTC.